Listed below are T cell receptor beta chains from one sample, sequenced in a study of shared clonotypes between healthy human individuals. Produced via immunoSEQ multiplex PCR; TCRdb's table is partial and in-frame only. The sample has some 980,000 clones, 60% to 85% seen once. The sample consisted of memory CD4+ T cells sorted from blood. Receptors were obtained from a man younger than 35 in good health. Each CDR3 is given with its conserved first and last residue. The order of the fields is CDR3 protein, CDR3 DNA, D gene, V gene, J gene, clone size. A D gene is named only where the DNA matches it firmly. Not every row has a clone size; where given, it reads once, few, many or a size class.

CASSVQGADTQYF	TGTGCCAGCAGTGTCCAGGGCGCAGATACGCAGTATTTT	-	TRBV2	TRBJ2-3	-
CASSVGTLGGETQYF	TGTGCCAGCAGCGTAGGTACATTAGGAGGAGAGACCCAGTACTTC	-	TRBV9	TRBJ2-5	-
CASSPRGRQGETQYF	TGTGCCAGCAGTCCCCGGGGGAGACAGGGAGAGACCCAGTACTTC	-	TRBV25-1	TRBJ2-5	-
CASSLDGDYGYTF	TGTGCCAGCAGCCTGGACGGAGACTATGGCTACACCTTC	-	TRBV5-4	TRBJ1-2	once
CASSYGGLGNQPQHF	TGTGCCAGCAGTTACGGGGGGTTGGGCAATCAGCCCCAGCATTTT	-	TRBV6-6	TRBJ1-5	-
CASREPDAHYGYTF	TGTGCCAGCAGAGAGCCCGACGCACACTATGGCTACACCTTC	-	TRBV2	TRBJ1-2	-
CASSRTQGDTQYF	TGTGCCAGCAGCCGTACACAGGGAGATACGCAGTATTTT	-	TRBV13	TRBJ2-3	many
CATRAGDRGPEQYF	TGTGCCACCAGAGCCGGGGACAGGGGGCCCGAGCAATACTTC	TRBD1	TRBV15	TRBJ2-7	-
CAWSTGGHNEQFF	TGTGCCTGGAGTACGGGGGGGCACAATGAGCAGTTCTTC	TRBD2	TRBV30	TRBJ2-1	-
CASSQGSTDHNSPLHF	TGCGCCAGCAGCCAAGGGTCCACAGACCATAATTCACCCCTCCACTTT	-	TRBV4-1	TRBJ1-6	-
CASSLQGRGRSPLHF	TGTGCCAGCAGTTTACAGGGTCGGGGGAGATCACCCCTCCACTTT	-	TRBV28	TRBJ1-6	-
CASSSFDRDNQPQHF	TGTGCCAGCAGCTCTTTCGACAGGGACAATCAGCCCCAGCATTTT	TRBD1	TRBV7-8	TRBJ1-5	-
CASSPEGQFYGYTF	TGTGCCAGCAGCCCGGAAGGACAGTTCTATGGCTACACCTTC	-	TRBV5-4	TRBJ1-2	-
CAWKRGTLNTEAFF	TGTGCCTGGAAAAGGGGGACACTGAACACTGAAGCTTTCTTT	-	TRBV30	TRBJ1-1	-
CAGGTEQYF	TGTGCCGGAGGTACCGAGCAGTACTTC	-	TRBV6-6	TRBJ2-7	-
CASSSIAGTLGTQYF	TGTGCTAGCAGCTCGATCGCCGGGACTCTAGGGACCCAGTACTTC	-	TRBV7-7	TRBJ2-5	-
CASRGADNQPQHF	TGTGCCAGCAGGGGGGCGGACAATCAGCCCCAGCATTTT	-	TRBV6-5	TRBJ1-5	-
CASSPPGSYEQYF	TGTGCCAGCAGCCCCCCTGGTTCCTACGAGCAGTACTTC	-	TRBV9	TRBJ2-7	few
CASGFGQGANTGELFF	TGTGCTAGTGGTTTCGGGCAGGGGGCGAACACCGGGGAGCTGTTTTTT	TRBD1	TRBV12-5	TRBJ2-2	-
CASSVLGTGNNYGYTF	TGTGCCAGCAGTGTCCTGGGGACAGGGAATAACTATGGCTACACCTTC	TRBD1	TRBV6-1	TRBJ1-2	-
CASSYSVDRSNGYTF	TGTGCCAGCAGTTACTCAGTTGACAGGTCAAATGGCTACACCTTC	-	TRBV6-5	TRBJ1-2	-
CAISESGGIDYGYTF	TGTGCCATCAGTGAGTCGGGGGGAATCGACTATGGCTACACCTTC	-	TRBV10-3	TRBJ1-2	-
CASSIDRRAGGEQYF	TGTGCCAGTAGTATAGATCGGAGGGCCGGAGGCGAGCAGTACTTC	-	TRBV19	TRBJ2-7	-
CASSRQGNTEAFF	TGCGCCAGCAGCCGCCAAGGGAACACTGAAGCTTTCTTT	-	TRBV4-3	TRBJ1-1	-
CASSIRGETYEQYF	TGTGCCAGCAGCATACGAGGGGAGACCTACGAGCAGTACTTC	-	TRBV5-6	TRBJ2-7	-
CASSSGLAGEEQFF	TGTGCCAGCAGCTCCGGACTAGCGGGAGAGGAGCAGTTCTTC	TRBD2	TRBV7-2	TRBJ2-1	-
CASSQEQGSNQPQHF	TGCGCCAGCAGCCAGGAACAGGGGAGTAATCAGCCCCAGCATTTT	TRBD1	TRBV4-3	TRBJ1-5	-
CASSYSVTGYQETQYF	TGTGCCAGCAGTTACTCGGTGACAGGGTACCAAGAGACCCAGTACTTC	TRBD1	TRBV6-5	TRBJ2-5	once
CASSLGDPLGTQYF	TGCGCCAGCAGCCTAGGGGACCCCTTGGGGACGCAGTATTTT	-	TRBV5-1	TRBJ2-3	-
CASSVAVLGTGREKLFF	TGTGCCAGCAGCGTAGCGGTTCTCGGGACAGGGCGAGAAAAACTGTTTTTT	TRBD1	TRBV9	TRBJ1-4	-
CATSGWDTSAYTF	TGTGCCACCAGCGGGTGGGACACGTCGGCCTACACCTTC	-	TRBV15	TRBJ1-2	once
CASSLNAGEAYEQYF	TGCGCCAGCAGCTTAAACGCCGGGGAGGCCTACGAGCAGTACTTC	-	TRBV5-1	TRBJ2-7	-
CASTSDGYNEQFF	TGTGCCAGCACTTCGGACGGATACAATGAGCAGTTCTTC	-	TRBV2	TRBJ2-1	few
CSALGPDEQFF	TGCAGTGCTCTGGGGCCCGATGAGCAGTTCTTC	-	TRBV20-1	TRBJ2-1	-
CAYTGGYQVGEQYF	TGTGCCTACACAGGGGGCTACCAGGTGGGAGAGCAGTACTTC	TRBD1	TRBV30	TRBJ2-7	-
CAWSMGQNNSPLHF	TGTGCCTGGAGTATGGGACAGAATAATTCACCCCTCCACTTT	TRBD1	TRBV30	TRBJ1-6	-
CASSLDPNYGYTF	TGCGCCAGCAGCTTGGATCCGAACTATGGCTACACCTTC	-	TRBV5-1	TRBJ1-2	few
CASSLLRGIAGELFF	TGCGCCAGCAGCTTATTACGGGGAATAGCCGGGGAGCTGTTTTTT	-	TRBV5-1	TRBJ2-2	-
CASSPELTSGTYEQYF	TGTGCCAGCAGCCCCGAACTGACTAGCGGGACCTACGAGCAGTACTTC	TRBD2	TRBV7-2	TRBJ2-7	-
CSTSRGNQPQHF	TGCAGCACGAGCCGGGGCAATCAGCCCCAGCATTTT	-	TRBV29-1	TRBJ1-5	-
CASSARDTGSRNTIYF	TGTGCCAGCAGTGCACGCGATACAGGGTCGCGGAACACCATATATTTT	-	TRBV25-1	TRBJ1-3	-
CASSQDEQGQGYGYTF	TGCGCCAGCAGCCAAGATGAACAGGGACAAGGATATGGCTACACCTTC	-	TRBV4-1	TRBJ1-2	few
CASARGQTSGANVLTF	TGTGCCAGTGCACGGGGACAGACCTCTGGGGCCAACGTCCTGACTTTC	TRBD1	TRBV11-1	TRBJ2-6	-
CASSDGQFNEKLFF	TGTGCCAGCAGTGACGGACAGTTTAATGAAAAACTGTTTTTT	-	TRBV6-1	TRBJ1-4	-